The table lists the clone carrying this TCR beta chain with many counts. What it binds is unknown. TCRdb passed the multiplex PCR reads through MiXCR, listing each CDR3 protein once. The sample includes tens of thousands of distinct CDR3 sequences, 50% seen only once; the top ten take under 8.5%. This sample was taken from a study of breast tumors, draining lymph nodes, adjacent tissues. Points from the study as a whole: Tumor T cell lymph node origin was a supported hypothesis, not proven. Tumor TCR diversity was below lymph nodes but above nontumor tissue. The data were judged consistent with most tumor T cells coming from lymph node and expanding in tumor. Luminal-like breast cancer showed significantly greater tumor-nontumor repertoire similarity than basal-like breast cancer did.

Germline CDR1 is SEHNR and CDR2 is FQNEAQ (reference sequence). Trimming removed 2 bases at V and 9 bases at J, with 20 bases between. This CDR3 comprises 16 residues. The clonotype originates from a female donor with breast cancer. Some clones in this sample may be carry-over from other donors' samples. The sequencing sample was made of breast tumor tissue. This rearrangement joins TRBV7-9 to TRBJ2-1; D is unclear. This CDR3 is CASSLRARGWRGEQFF. In DNA, the CDR3 is TGTGCCAGCAGCTTACGGGCCCGAGGCTGGCGCGGTGAGCAGTTCTTC.